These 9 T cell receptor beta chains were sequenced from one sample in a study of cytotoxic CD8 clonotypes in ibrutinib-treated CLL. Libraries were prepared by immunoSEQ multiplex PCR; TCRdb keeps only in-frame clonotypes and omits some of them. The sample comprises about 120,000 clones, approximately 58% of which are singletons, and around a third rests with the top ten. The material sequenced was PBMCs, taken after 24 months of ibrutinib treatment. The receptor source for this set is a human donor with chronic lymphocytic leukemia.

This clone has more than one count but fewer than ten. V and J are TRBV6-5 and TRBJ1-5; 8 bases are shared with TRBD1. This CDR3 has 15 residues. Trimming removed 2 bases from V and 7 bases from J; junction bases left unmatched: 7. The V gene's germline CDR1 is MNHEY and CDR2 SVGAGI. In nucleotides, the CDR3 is TGTGCCAGCAGTTACAGGCAGGGGGCTACCCAGCCCCAGCATTTT. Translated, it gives CASSYRQGATQPQHF.

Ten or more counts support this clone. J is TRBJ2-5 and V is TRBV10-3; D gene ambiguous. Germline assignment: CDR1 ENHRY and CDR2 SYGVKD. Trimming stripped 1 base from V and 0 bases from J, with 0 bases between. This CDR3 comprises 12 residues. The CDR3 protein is CAISEYQETQYF. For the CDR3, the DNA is TGTGCCATCAGTGAGTACCAAGAGACCCAGTACTTC.

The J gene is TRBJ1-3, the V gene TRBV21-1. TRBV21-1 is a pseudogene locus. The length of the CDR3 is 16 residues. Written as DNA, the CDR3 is TGTGCCAGCAGAATTGGCGTACAACACGCACGAAACACCATATATTTT. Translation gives CASRIGVQHARNTIYF.

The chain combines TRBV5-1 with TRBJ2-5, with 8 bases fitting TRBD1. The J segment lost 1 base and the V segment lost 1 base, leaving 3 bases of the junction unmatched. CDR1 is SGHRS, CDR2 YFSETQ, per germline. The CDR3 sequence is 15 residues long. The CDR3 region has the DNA TGCGCCAGCAGCTTGAATCAGGGGGCCCAAGAGACCCAGTACTTC. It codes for CASSLNQGAQETQYF. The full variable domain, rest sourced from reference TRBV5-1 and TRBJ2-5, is KAGVTQTPRYLIKTRGQQVTLSCSPISGHRSVSWYQQTPGQGLQFLFEYFSETQRNKGNFPGRFSGRQFSNSRSEMNVSTLELGDSALYLCASSLNQGAQETQYFGPGTRLLVL.

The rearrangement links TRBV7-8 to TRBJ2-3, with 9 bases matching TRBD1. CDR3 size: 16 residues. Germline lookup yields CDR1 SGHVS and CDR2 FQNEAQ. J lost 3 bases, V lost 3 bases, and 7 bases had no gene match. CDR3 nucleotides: TGTGCCAGCAGCTTCATCCCGGGACAGGGTACAGATACGCAGTATTTT. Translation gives CASSFIPGQGTDTQYF.

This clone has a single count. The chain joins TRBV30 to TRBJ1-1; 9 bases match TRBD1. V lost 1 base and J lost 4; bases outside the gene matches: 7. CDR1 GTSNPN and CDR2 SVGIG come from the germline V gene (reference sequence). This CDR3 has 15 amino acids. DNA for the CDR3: TGTGCCTGGAGTGCCGGGACAGGGTACGGCACTGAAGCTTTCTTT. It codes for CAWSAGTGYGTEAFF.

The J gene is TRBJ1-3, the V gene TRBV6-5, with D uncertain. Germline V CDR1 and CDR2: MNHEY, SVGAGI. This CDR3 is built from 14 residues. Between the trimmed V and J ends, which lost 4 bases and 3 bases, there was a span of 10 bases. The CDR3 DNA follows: TGTGCCAGCAGTTCCTCCGGAGGTGGAAACACCATATATTTT. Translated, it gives CASSSSGGGNTIYF.

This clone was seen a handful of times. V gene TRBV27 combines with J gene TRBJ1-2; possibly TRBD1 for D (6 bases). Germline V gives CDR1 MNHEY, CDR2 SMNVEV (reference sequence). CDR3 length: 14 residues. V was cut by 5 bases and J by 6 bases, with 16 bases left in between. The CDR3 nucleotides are TGTGCCAGCAGTGCACCACAGGGTGTTCATGGCTACACCTTC. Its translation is CASSAPQGVHGYTF.

The CDR3: CASSEAGQGTGELFF. DNA of the CDR3: TGTGCCAGCAGTGAAGCTGGACAGGGTACCGGGGAGCTGTTTTTT. The J gene is TRBJ2-2, the V gene TRBV2; 8 bases align to TRBD1. CDR1 is SNHLY, CDR2 FYNNEI, per germline. Trimming removed 0 bases from V and 5 bases from J; junction bases left unmatched: 2. The CDR3 loop spans 15 amino acids.